Following are 9 T cell receptor beta chains from one sample sequenced in a study of tumor and adjacent non-tumor tissue in lung cancer. RNA was extracted from bulk tissue without any cell sorting. Three rounds of nested PCR, following a modified ARM-PCR protocol, produced the TCRbeta library. TCRdb itself ran the multiplex PCR reads through MiXCR, one entry per CDR3 protein. Counted here are approximately 86,000 distinct CDR3 sequences, over 60% occurring once; the ten biggest clones make up approximately 9%. The specimen was lung tumor tissue. The receptors shown here come from a woman aged 40 to 50 with non-small cell lung cancer.

The rearrangement uses TRBV7-6 and TRBJ1-1; maybe TRBD1 (5 bases). Germline-derived CDR1 and CDR2 are SGHVS and FNYEAQ. V was trimmed by 7 bases and J by 6 bases, leaving 12 bases between them. The CDR3 is 12 residues long. DNA of the CDR3: TGTGCCAGCAACTCCCAGGGCTCTGAAGCTTTCTTT. It is translated as CASNSQGSEAFF.

The genes are TRBV6-2 or TRBV6-3 and TRBJ2-7; 7 nucleotides agree with TRBD1. The CDR3 runs 14 residues. The germline CDR1 and CDR2 sequences are MNHEY and SVGEGT. V lost 10 bases to trimming and J lost 6 bases; unmatched junction nucleotides: 15. The chain's CDR3 is CAITTQGSQGEQYF. The CDR3 DNA sequence: TGTGCCATCACCACACAGGGGAGTCAGGGCGAGCAGTACTTC.

Of note for this clonotype: As the CDR3 is not closed by the conserved phenylalanine or tryptophan, this likely results from a read error. The DNA is omitted, as the CDR3 cannot be located on it reliably, and the CDR3 follows TCRdb's listing. The rearrangement joins TRBV29-1 to TRBJ2-7; the D segment call TRBD2 is taken from the table without a DNA check. From germline, CDR1 is SQVTM and CDR2 ANQGSEA. The CDR3 region is 16 residues in length, termini included. CDR3 residues: CSASRTSGKRAYEQYY.

Regarding this clonotype: One end of the junction does not line up with germline, which may come from a read error. The V gene is TRBV11-2, the J gene TRBJ2-1; tentatively, D is TRBD1 (6 bases). From germline, CDR1 is SGHAT and CDR2 FQNNGV. CDR3 length: 13 residues. The CDR3 loop reads CASALTRGNEQFF. In DNA form, the CDR3 reads TGTGCCAGCGCCTTAACAAGGGGGAATGAACAGTTCTTC.

A note on this clonotype: One end of the junction varies from germline; a read error may be responsible. CDR3 protein: CASSLDSGRDTGELFF. The CDR3 nucleotides are TGTGCCAGCAGTCTGGACAGCGGGCGTGACACTGGGGAGCTGTTTTTT. The chain combines TRBV6-6 with TRBJ2-2; either TRBD1 or TRBD2 may supply D (6 bases each). The CDR3 extends over 16 amino acids. Germline V gene data show CDR1 as MNHNY and CDR2 as SVGAGI (reference sequence).

The chain couples TRBV6-5 to TRBJ2-3, with a possible D match to TRBD2 (6 bases). The CDR3 loop spans 15 amino acids. The V gene's germline CDR1 is MNHEY and CDR2 SVGAGI. Trimming pared 9 bases from V and 14 bases from J, leaving 30 bases between. The chain's CDR3 is CASSTSTSSLGHLYF. The CDR3 coding sequence is TGTGCCAGTAGTACTAGCACCTCTTCCCTCGGGCACCTGTATTTT.

A word on this clonotype: As the CDR3 is not closed by the conserved phenylalanine or tryptophan, this likely results from a read error. V usage is TRBV6-5 and J usage is TRBJ2-1; TRBD2 aligns across 7 bases. Looked up from germline, CDR1 is MNHEY and CDR2 is SVGAGI. The CDR3 is 15 amino acids. The CDR3 sequence: CSSSYSGGRYNEQFL. The CDR3 DNA reads TGTAGCAGCAGTTACTCGGGGGGAAGGTACAATGAGCAGTTCTTG.

With regard to this clonotype: The junction shows a germline mismatch at one end, possibly a read error. This chain links TRBV6-1 with TRBJ2-1, with D possibly being TRBD1 or TRBD2 (5 bases each). The CDR3 runs to 15 residues. CDR1 and CDR2 (germline): MNHNS, SASEGT. In nucleotides, the CDR3 is TGCGCCAGCAGAGGGGCGATTCAGGGTCGGGGTGAGCAGTTCTTC. It codes for CASRGAIQGRGEQFF.

For this clonotype: Germline and junction disagree at one end, which may indicate a read error. The chain combines TRBV12-3 or TRBV12-4 with TRBJ1-5, with D perhaps TRBD1 (5 bases). The CDR3 totals 14 residues. CDR3 DNA sequence: TGTGCCAGCAGTTACGGGGGGAAAATTCAGCCCCTGTATTTT. It yields the protein CASSYGGKIQPLYF.